Shown below are 10 T cell receptor beta chains from a single sample sequenced in a study of T cells in Graves' hyperthyroidism and ophthalmopathy. Amplified TCR beta CDR3 regions came from RNA transcripts. TCR CDR3 regions were first amplified by RT-PCR with HTBI primers. TCRdb re-derived calls from the multiplex PCR reads in MiXCR, one entry per CDR3 protein. The sample records around 200,000 distinct CDR3 sequences, approximately 15% being singletons. Sequences were obtained from blood. The receptors originated from a woman in her fifties or sixties with Graves' hyperthyroidism.

This clonotype was seen a handful of times. This sequence joins TRBV5-1 and TRBJ1-2, with D tentatively TRBD1 (5 bases). Trimming cost V 3 bases and J 2 bases, with 14 bases left between them. This CDR3 comprises 15 residues. Looked up from germline, CDR1 is SGHRS and CDR2 is YFSETQ. CDR3 sequence (DNA): TGCGCCAGCAGCTGGGACGGAGGCACCAACTATGGCTACACCTTC. Its translation: CASSWDGGTNYGYTF.

V usage is TRBV6-1 and J usage is TRBJ2-7; 9 bases fit TRBD2. J lost 0 bases, V lost 6 bases, and 6 bases had no gene match. Germline V CDR1 and CDR2: MNHNS, SASEGT. The CDR3 runs to 15 residues. The CDR3 region is CASSHSGGHSYEQYF. CDR3 nucleotides: TGTGCCAGCAGCCATAGCGGGGGACACTCCTACGAGCAGTACTTC.

This clonotype was recorded at least ten times. The chain carries TRBV7-9 and TRBJ1-1; D call uncertain. The germline V gene has CDR1 SEHNR and CDR2 FQNEAQ (reference sequence). Trimming stripped 4 bases from V and 0 bases from J, with 9 bases between. This CDR3 has 14 amino acids. The CDR3 region has the DNA TGTGCCAGCAGCTCCCCGGTGGTGAACACTGAAGCTTTCTTT. Translating gives CASSSPVVNTEAFF.

This clonotype was detected ten times or more. This rearrangement joins TRBV12-3 or TRBV12-4 to TRBJ2-3; 10 nucleotides align to TRBD2. CDR3 size: 19 residues. The trim removed 5 bases at V and 0 bases at J, leaving 14 bases unmatched. For the CDR3, the DNA is TGTGCCAGCAGTCGACAGCGGGGGGGGAGCCCTCCGAGCACAGATACGCAGTATTTT. Translating gives CASSRQRGGSPPSTDTQYF.

The V call is TRBV18, the J call TRBJ2-7; 8 bases fit TRBD2. This CDR3 is built from 14 residues. J gave up 6 bases and V 5 bases, and 9 bases lay outside the gene matches. Looked up from germline, CDR1 is KGHSH and CDR2 is LQKENI. DNA of the CDR3: TGTGCCAGCTCATTTACGGGGGGGCCGGGCGAGCAGTACTTC. It yields the protein CASSFTGGPGEQYF.

This clonotype was picked up a small number of times. V and J are TRBV7-2 and TRBJ2-3, with 13 bases aligning to TRBD2. Trimming took 2 bases from V and 0 from J; bases not matched to a gene: 8. CDR1 and CDR2 (germline): SGHTA, FQGNSA. The CDR3 totals 19 residues. This CDR3 reads CASSLTGLAGTSSTDTQYF. For the CDR3, the DNA is TGTGCCAGCAGCTTAACGGGACTAGCGGGGACATCTAGCACAGATACGCAGTATTTT.

This clonotype appeared many times. The chain carries TRBV12-3 or TRBV12-4 and TRBJ1-4; 8 nucleotides align to TRBD1. The J segment lost 7 bases and the V segment lost 4 bases, leaving 5 bases of the junction unmatched. CDR3 length: 14 residues. CDR3 in DNA: TGTGCCAGCAGTTCGACAGGGGAGATTGAAAAACTGTTTTTT. It yields the protein CASSSTGEIEKLFF.

In this sample, this clonotype turned up many times. This CDR3 is CATWGLGTGMNTEAFF. DNA for the CDR3: TGTGCCACCTGGGGTTTAGGGACAGGGATGAACACTGAAGCTTTCTTT. This sequence joins TRBV6-1 and TRBJ1-1; the match to TRBD1 covers 9 bases. Trimming cost V 10 bases and J 0 bases; bases outside gene matches: 12. The CDR3 runs to 16 residues. Germline V lookup: CDR1 MNHNS, CDR2 SASEGT.

This clonotype was seen at least ten times. The V gene is TRBV6-1, the J gene TRBJ1-4, with D possibly being TRBD1 (5 bases). V lost 6 bases to trimming and J lost 5 bases, with 10 bases between them. Germline V CDR1 and CDR2: MNHNS, SASEGT. This CDR3 spans 13 amino acids. For the CDR3, the DNA is TGTGCCAGCAGCAGGGACTTCAATGAAAAACTGTTTTTT. This gives the protein CASSRDFNEKLFF.

Many counts were recorded for this clonotype. The V call is TRBV29-1, the J call TRBJ2-7, with D tentatively TRBD1 or TRBD2 (5 bases each). This CDR3 contains 12 residues. Trimming removed 5 bases from V and 3 bases from J, with 11 bases in between. Germline CDR1 reads SQVTM; CDR2 reads ANQGSEA. Here the CDR3 DNA reads TGCAGCGTTCCCGGGACCGGCTACGAGCAGTACTTC. This encodes CSVPGTGYEQYF.